These 21 T cell receptor beta chains originate from one sample sequenced in a study of T cell responses to AZD1222 COVID-19 vaccine. TCRdb keeps only in-frame clones here, not all; method: immunoSEQ multiplex PCR. The profile shows about 150,000 clones, around 90% of them singletons. The starting material was peripheral blood, obtained 28 days after the second AZD1222 dose. These receptors were obtained from an adult who received the AZD1222 COVID-19 vaccine.

The chain links TRBV19 to TRBJ1-1; a weak D match, TRBD1 (5 bases). In germline, CDR1 is LNHDA, CDR2 SQIVND (reference sequence). This CDR3 has 14 amino acids. V lost 3 bases, J lost 5 bases, and 13 bases lay in between. The CDR3 nucleotides are TGTGCCAGTAGTATTGGAGGGGCGCGGACTGAAGCTTTCTTT. The encoded protein is CASSIGGARTEAFF. The whole variable domain, filled in from reference TRBV19 and TRBJ1-1, reads DGGITQSPKYLFRKEGQNVTLSCEQNLNHDAMYWYRQDPGQGLRLIYYSQIVNDFQKGDIAEGYSVSREKKESFPLTVTSAQKNPTAFYLCASSIGGARTEAFFGQGTRLTVV.

J is TRBJ1-1 and V is TRBV5-1; 8 nucleotides match TRBD1. CDR3 size: 21 residues. CDR1 is SGHRS, CDR2 YFSETQ, per germline. J was trimmed by 0 bases and V by 0 bases; bases with no gene match: 19. The CDR3 DNA reads as TGCGCCAGCAGCTTGGTCAGGGGGCGCGATGTATGGATGGGCATGAACACTGAAGCTTTCTTT. Translating it yields CASSLVRGRDVWMGMNTEAFF.

This rearrangement joins TRBV1 to TRBJ1-5; the table calls TRBD1, which could not be checked here. TRBV1 is marked as a pseudogene. This CDR3 spans 16 amino acids. CDR3 protein: CTSSQGHPGQDQPQHF. CDR3 bases: TGCACCAGCAGCCAAGGGCACCCGGGACAGGATCAGCCCCAGCATTTT.

The chain is built from TRBV11-2 and TRBJ1-2, with D perhaps matching TRBD1 (5 bases). This CDR3 spans 15 amino acids. Germline V lookup: CDR1 SGHAT, CDR2 FQNNGV. V was trimmed by 5 bases and J by 3 bases, leaving 16 bases between them. CDR3 coding DNA: TGTGCCAGCAGCCCACAAGGGGTCAAGGACTATGGCTACACCTTC. Translated, it gives CASSPQGVKDYGYTF.

V is TRBV7-9 and J is TRBJ1-2; weak D call: TRBD1 (5 bases). The V gene's germline CDR1 is SEHNR and CDR2 FQNEAQ (reference sequence). The CDR3 extends over 12 amino acids. Trimming cost V 5 bases and J 6 bases, with 10 bases left between them. The CDR3 is CASSGRGDGYTF. The CDR3 coding sequence is TGTGCCAGCAGCGGGAGGGGAGATGGCTACACCTTC.

CDR3 sequence: CASGLVPRWASGGPRSYNEQFF. CDR3 in DNA: TGTGCTAGTGGTTTGGTCCCGAGGTGGGCTAGCGGGGGACCCCGCTCCTACAATGAGCAGTTCTTC. J is TRBJ2-1 and V is TRBV12-5; TRBD2 aligns across 10 bases. This CDR3 contains 22 residues. Germline V gene lookup returns CDR1 LGHNT and CDR2 FRNRAP. With 0 bases clipped from V and 0 bases from J, the junction kept 17 bases outside the gene matches.

In its sample, this clone was seen once. CDR3 region: CATSRDQRNTEAFF. The CDR3 nucleotides read TGTGCCACCAGCAGAGATCAAAGGAACACTGAAGCTTTCTTT. J is TRBJ1-1 and V is TRBV15, with D uncertain. The V and J ends lost 0 bases and 1 base respectively, with 6 bases between them. The CDR3 extends over 14 amino acids. Germline V gene data show CDR1 as LNHNV and CDR2 as YYDKDF (reference sequence).

CDR3 DNA sequence: TGTGCCAGCAGTGAAGCGGGGGGACAGGGAGGGGCTTTCTTT. It translates to CASSEAGGQGGAFF. The chain has TRBV6-1 and TRBJ1-1; the match to TRBD1 covers 9 bases. The J segment lost 11 bases and the V segment lost 0 bases, leaving 7 bases of the junction unmatched. The CDR3 length is 14 residues. Germline loops: CDR1 MNHNS, CDR2 SASEGT.

This sequence joins TRBV19 and TRBJ1-2, with a possible D match to TRBD1 (6 bases). Trimming removed 2 bases at V and 2 bases at J, with 6 bases between. CDR3 length equals 13 residues. Per the germline V gene, CDR1 is LNHDA and CDR2 is SQIVND (reference sequence). In DNA form, the CDR3 reads TGTGCCAGTAGTATAAGGGGGAACTATGGCTACACCTTC. Translation: CASSIRGNYGYTF.

This chain uses TRBV3-1 (or the pseudogene TRBV3-2) with TRBJ1-6; D is unresolved. This CDR3 contains 15 residues. Germline CDR1 is LGHDT and CDR2 is YNNKEL (reference sequence). Trimming left V 1 base short and J 7 bases short, with 11 bases between. The CDR3 reads CASSQAALTNSPLHF. DNA for the CDR3: TGTGCCAGCAGCCAAGCTGCGTTGACCAATTCACCCCTCCACTTT.

This clone was observed once. V and J are TRBV19 and TRBJ1-1; 8 nucleotides match TRBD1. Germline loops: CDR1 LNHDA, CDR2 SQIVND (reference sequence). The CDR3 is 15 residues long. With V trimmed by 4 bases and J by 1 base, 5 bases remained unmatched. CDR3 sequence (DNA): TGTGCCAGTAGTACTCCGACAGGGGCGAACACTGAAGCTTTCTTT. Its protein is CASSTPTGANTEAFF.

This clone occurred once. The gene calls are TRBV19 and TRBJ2-6, with D unresolved. The CDR3 contains 15 residues. V gave up 3 bases and J gave up 0 bases, with 6 bases separating them. CDR1 is LNHDA, CDR2 SQIVND, per germline (reference sequence). CDR3 sequence (DNA): TGTGCCAGTAGTATCTGGCTCTCTGGGGCCAACGTCCTGACTTTC. It is translated as CASSIWLSGANVLTF.

The chain couples TRBV6-1 to TRBJ2-7, with 11 bases identical to TRBD1. This CDR3 has 15 amino acids. V was pared by 2 bases and J by 3 bases, with 3 bases of the junction left unmatched. The germline V gene has CDR1 MNHNS and CDR2 SASEGT. The CDR3 region has the DNA TGTGCCAGCAGTGAATGGGGGACAGGGGGCTACGAGCAGTACTTC. It codes for CASSEWGTGGYEQYF.

The chain has TRBV27 and TRBJ1-1; D ambiguous. CDR3 length: 13 amino acids. The germline V and J ends were trimmed by 6 bases and 11 bases, with 19 bases remaining between them. In germline, CDR1 is MNHEY, CDR2 SMNVEV (reference sequence). CDR3 amino acids: CASSRREAFGAFF. The CDR3 DNA follows: TGTGCCAGCAGCCGAAGGGAAGCCTTTGGGGCTTTCTTT.

The chain recombines TRBV19 with TRBJ2-6; no firm D call. The CDR3 runs to 15 residues. V lost 6 bases, J lost 0 bases, and 9 bases lay in between. The V gene's germline CDR1 is LNHDA and CDR2 SQIVND (reference sequence). The CDR3 loop is CASRRGVSGANVLTF. CDR3 coding DNA: TGTGCCAGTAGGCGAGGCGTCTCTGGGGCCAACGTCCTGACTTTC. The whole variable domain, remainder taken from reference TRBV19 and TRBJ2-6, is DGGITQSPKYLFRKEGQNVTLSCEQNLNHDAMYWYRQDPGQGLRLIYYSQIVNDFQKGDIAEGYSVSREKKESFPLTVTSAQKNPTAFYLCASRRGVSGANVLTFGAGSRLTVL.

V usage is TRBV5-4 and J usage is TRBJ1-2, with D maybe TRBD1 (6 bases). The germline V gene encodes CDR1 SGHNT and CDR2 YYREEE (reference sequence). There are 19 residues in the CDR3. The V and J ends lost 0 bases and 0 bases respectively, with 21 bases between them. The CDR3 sequence is CASSLGGQGPQLANYGYTF. Written as DNA, the CDR3 is TGTGCCAGCAGCTTGGGAGGTCAGGGGCCCCAGTTAGCTAACTATGGCTACACCTTC.

This rearrangement joins TRBV4-1 to TRBJ1-5; D unresolved. V shed 0 bases and J shed 5 bases, with 14 bases lying between them. Germline-derived CDR1 and CDR2 are MGHRA and YSYEKL. The CDR3 extends over 16 amino acids. The CDR3 DNA reads TGCGCCAGCAGCCAAGATAGTATGGCGGTGGATCAGCCCCAGCATTTT. Its protein product is CASSQDSMAVDQPQHF.

The V call is TRBV2, the J call TRBJ1-5; TRBD1 aligns across 7 bases. This CDR3 spans 15 amino acids. V lost 6 bases and J lost 4; bases outside the gene matches: 9. Germline-derived CDR1 and CDR2 are SNHLY and FYNNEI. The CDR3 DNA reads as TGTGCCAGCAGAGTTACAGGGGACGTTAATCAGCCCCAGCATTTT. It specifies CASRVTGDVNQPQHF.

The chain combines TRBV6-1 with TRBJ1-3; D not certain. V lost 4 bases and J lost 3, with 16 bases in between. The V gene's germline CDR1 is MNHNS and CDR2 SASEGT. This CDR3 region has 16 residues. The DNA for the CDR3 is TGTGCCAGCAGTGGGTTGGCACCTAACCTTGGAAACACCATATATTTT. It encodes CASSGLAPNLGNTIYF.

The chain has TRBV24-1 and TRBJ2-1; D perhaps matches TRBD2 (6 bases). This CDR3 has 15 residues. Germline V lookup: CDR1 KGHDR, CDR2 SFDVKD. The ends were cut back, 7 bases at V and 7 bases at J, with 19 bases in the middle. The CDR3 DNA sequence: TGTGCCACCAGCCCCGGGACTGGCGGTTTTAATGAGCAGTTCTTC. Translation gives CATSPGTGGFNEQFF.

This chain connects TRBV5-1 to TRBJ2-3, with D perhaps TRBD1 (8 bases). Per the germline V gene, CDR1 is SGHRS and CDR2 is YFSETQ. This CDR3 region has 17 residues. Trimming removed 3 bases from V and 2 bases from J, with 19 bases in between. CDR3 sequence (DNA): TGCGCCAGCAGCTCATTCACAGGGGGGGCGGTCACAGATACGCAGTATTTT. Amino acid sequence: CASSSFTGGAVTDTQYF.